The rows below give T cell receptor beta chains drawn from one sample of a study of blood T cells in healthy people across ages. A single record per CDR3 protein comes from TCRdb applying MiXCR to the 5' RACE reads. The table lists about 1 million distinct CDR3 sequences, approximately 26% of them singletons. These data were also filed under a second study, of T cells of mothers and their children.

Sequenced input: blood. All receptors derive from a girl aged 2-10 years in good health. Each CDR3 is given with its conserved first and last residue. The D gene is left open where the match is weak. The size entry is marked missing in some rows and otherwise reads once, few, many or a size class.

CDR3nt	CDR3aa	abundance	d_gene	v_gene	j_gene
TGTGCCATCAGTGGACGGGACTACGAGCAGTACTTC	CAISGRDYEQYF	.	.	TRBV10-3	TRBJ2-7
TGTGCCAGCAGTTTAAGTTGGAGGGCTGTGAACACTGAAGCTTTCTTT	CASSLSWRAVNTEAFF	.	.	TRBV27	TRBJ1-1
TGTGCCAGCAGGCAGGGCGGGTTCTCTGGGGCCAACGTCCTGACTTTC	CASRQGGFSGANVLTF	.	.	TRBV28	TRBJ2-6
TGCAGTGCAACCCCGGGGTTGCCATACAATGAGCAGTTCTTC	CSATPGLPYNEQFF	.	.	TRBV20-1	TRBJ2-1
TGCAGTGCTAGATCCCTCGTGTCCTACGAGCAGTACTTC	CSARSLVSYEQYF	.	.	TRBV20-1	TRBJ2-7
TGTGCCAGCAGTCAAAATGGGGTGCAAGAAGATACGCAGTATTTT	CASSQNGVQEDTQYF	.	.	TRBV28	TRBJ2-3
TGTGCCAGCAGCCAAGATATTGCAGGAGAATCAGATACGCAGTATTTT	CASSQDIAGESDTQYF	.	.	TRBV3-1	TRBJ2-3
TGCGCCAGCAGGGTAATAGGCTCCTATGGCTACACCTTC	CASRVIGSYGYTF	.	.	TRBV4-1	TRBJ1-2
TGTGCCAGCAGCGAGCGAGGTCTTCAGGCTTTCTTT	CASSERGLQAFF	.	.	TRBV7-2	TRBJ1-1
TGTGCCAGCGCGTTAACCGGGACAGGGAATGAAAAACTGTTTTTT	CASALTGTGNEKLFF	once	TRBD1	TRBV6-6	TRBJ1-4
TGTGCCAGCAGCTTAATAGGTCTTGAAGCTTTCTTT	CASSLIGLEAFF	.	.	TRBV7-2	TRBJ1-1
TGTGCCAGCAGTACCGGGACAGGGCTTCACACCGGGGAGCTGTTTTTT	CASSTGTGLHTGELFF	.	TRBD1	TRBV9	TRBJ2-2
TGTGCCAGCAGTGAAAAAAGGGGGGTGACCCAGTACTTC	CASSEKRGVTQYF	few	.	TRBV6-1	TRBJ2-5